This T cell receptor (beta chain) came from a study of Ad26.COV2.S vaccination and SARS-CoV-2 variants. TCRdb's table, derived via immunoSEQ multiplex PCR, lists solely in-frame clones and lacks some. The repertoire includes more than 400,000 clones, approximately 92% of them detected once, and roughly 1.7% sits in the top ten. Treatment denoted: some 20 received Ad26.COV2.S at low or high dose, single or two shots; 5 received placebo; per-sample allocation not given. Material that was analyzed had been drawn on day 63 after the first vaccine or placebo injection. Immunization relied on an Ad26 vector, which expressed Wuhan-strain SARS-CoV-2 spike. J gave up 5 bases and V 3 bases, and 6 bases lay outside the gene matches. CDR1 is GTSNPN and CDR2 is SVGIG in the germline V gene (reference sequence). The CDR3 is 15 amino acids.

The chain is built from TRBV30 and TRBJ2-3, with TRBD2 identical over 12 bases. The TCR originated in a person between 18 and 59 years old who received the Ad26.COV2.S COVID-19 vaccine or a placebo. The specimen comprised peripheral blood, sampled in a trial of Ad26.COV2.S vaccine versus placebo. The CDR3 DNA is TGTGCCTGGAGAAGACTAGCGGGGGTAGTAGATACGCAGTATTTT. Translating it yields CAWRRLAGVVDTQYF.